The 17 T cell receptor beta chains below all came from one sample that was sequenced in a study of OX40 agonist ivuxolimab in advanced cancers. Assay: immunoSEQ multiplex PCR; the TCRdb copy retains only in-frame clones and omits some. Counted here are 65,000 to 70,000 clones, approximately 80% occurring once; the ten biggest clones make up under 3%. Sequencing was performed on CD4+ or CD8+ T cells sorted from blood, taken in a trial of the OX40 agonist ivuxolimab. These TCRs come from an adult with an advanced solid tumor such as melanoma, head and neck, liver or kidney cancer.

The count of this clone is one. The chain has TRBV7-8 and TRBJ2-7; possible D gene TRBD1, 6 bases. Trimming left V 3 bases short and J 2 bases short, with 17 bases between. Germline V gene sequence: CDR1 SGHVS, CDR2 FQNEAQ. The CDR3 loop spans 16 amino acids. CDR3 nucleotides: TGTGCCAGCAGCTTCACCCCCCGGACAGTGGCCTACGAGCAGTACTTC. Translated, it gives CASSFTPRTVAYEQYF.

The chain joins TRBV4-2 to TRBJ1-4; perhaps TRBD1 as D (5 bases). The germline gives CDR1 LGHNA, CDR2 YNFKEQ. V lost 1 base, J lost 8 bases, and 11 bases lay in between. This CDR3 contains 14 residues. CDR3 sequence: CASSQGQGVEKLFF. CDR3 coding DNA: TGTGCCAGCAGCCAAGGGCAGGGTGTGGAAAAACTGTTTTTT.

This clone turned up a few times. This sequence joins TRBV5-1 and TRBJ2-6; TRBD1 is a possible D gene (6 bases). Germline V gene sequence: CDR1 SGHRS, CDR2 YFSETQ. Trimming cost V 3 bases and J 0 bases, with 13 bases left between them. This CDR3 is built from 17 residues. This CDR3 is CASSSQGSPSGANVLTF. The CDR3 bases are TGCGCCAGCAGCTCACAGGGTAGTCCCTCTGGGGCCAACGTCCTGACTTTC.

The CDR3 spells CASSQSSQPARYNEQFF. As DNA, the CDR3 is TGCGCCAGCAGCCAAAGCTCCCAGCCGGCTCGCTACAATGAGCAGTTCTTC. The V gene is TRBV4-1, the J gene TRBJ2-1; D ambiguous. This CDR3 is built from 17 residues. CDR1 MGHRA and CDR2 YSYEKL come from the germline V gene. V was trimmed by 2 bases and J by 3 bases, leaving 17 bases between them.

This clone was observed once. J is TRBJ1-1 and V is TRBV10-2; the match to TRBD1 covers 9 bases. V lost 9 bases to trimming and J lost 3 bases; unmatched junction nucleotides: 11. The CDR3 loop spans 15 amino acids. Germline values: CDR1 WSHSY, CDR2 SAAADI. DNA of the CDR3: TGCGCCAGTACAGGGGGCCTTGGAAGGTACACTGAAGCTTTCTTT. It encodes CASTGGLGRYTEAFF.

The gene calls are TRBV4-2 and TRBJ2-3, with 12 nucleotides matching TRBD2. Unmatched junction bases numbered 2, after V lost 0 bases and J lost 4 bases. This CDR3 is 16 amino acids long. From germline, CDR1 is LGHNA and CDR2 YNFKEQ. The CDR3 region has the DNA TGTGCCAGCAGCCAAGAACTAGCGGGGGGCGCAGATACGCAGTATTTT. It yields the protein CASSQELAGGADTQYF.

V usage is TRBV9 and J usage is TRBJ1-2, with 7 bases aligning to TRBD1. The CDR3 length is 15 residues. Trimming took 0 bases from V and 2 from J; bases not matched to a gene: 4. CDR1 and CDR2 from the germline V gene are SGDLS and YYNGEE. The CDR3 DNA is TGTGCCAGCAGCGTAGCAGACAGGGCCAACTATGGCTACACCTTC. Protein product: CASSVADRANYGYTF. The variable domain in full, completed from reference TRBV9 and TRBJ1-2, reads DSGVTQTPKHLITATGQRVTLRCSPRSGDLSVYWYQQSLDQGLQFLIQYYNGEERAKGNILERFSAQQFPDLHSELNLSSLELGDSALYFCASSVADRANYGYTFGSGTRLTVV.

Notes on this clone: The same CDR3 arises from other DNA sequences in this sample as well. J is TRBJ1-5 and V is TRBV6-5, with TRBD1 as a possible D gene (6 bases). CDR1 is MNHEY, CDR2 SVGAGI, per germline. The CDR3 length is 15 residues. The V end was cut by 0 bases, the J end by 1 base, with 7 bases between. CDR3 sequence: CASSYSRGSNQPQHF. The CDR3 coding sequence is TGTGCCAGCAGTTACTCCAGGGGAAGCAATCAGCCCCAGCATTTT.

This clone was counted between two and nine times. The chain has TRBV18 and TRBJ1-3, with TRBD1 matching 7 bases. Germline CDR1 is KGHSH and CDR2 is LQKENI. V lost 4 bases to trimming and J lost 4 bases; unmatched junction nucleotides: 16. This CDR3 comprises 18 residues. The chain's CDR3 is CASSRVPIGGSEGNTIYF. CDR3 sequence (DNA): TGTGCCAGCTCACGAGTCCCCATAGGGGGCTCGGAGGGAAACACCATATATTTT.

This chain joins TRBV6-1 and TRBJ2-7, with 8 bases identical to TRBD1. The CDR3 has 15 residues. The germline gives CDR1 MNHNS, CDR2 SASEGT. The J segment lost 5 bases and the V segment lost 4 bases, leaving 10 bases of the junction unmatched. This chain's CDR3 is CASSGQQGVSNEQYF. In DNA, the CDR3 is TGTGCCAGCAGTGGACAACAGGGGGTATCGAACGAGCAGTACTTC.

The chain joins TRBV28 to TRBJ1-5, with D possibly being TRBD1 (5 bases). From germline, CDR1 is MDHEN and CDR2 SYDVKM. V was pared by 6 bases and J by 0 bases, with 15 bases between. This CDR3 has 16 residues. The CDR3 DNA follows: TGTGCCAGCAGGGGGGACTATTCCAATAGCAATCAGCCCCAGCATTTT. As protein: CASRGDYSNSNQPQHF.

The chain recombines TRBV9 with TRBJ2-1; a possible D gene is TRBD2 (5 bases). There are 14 residues in the CDR3. The V end was cut by 0 bases, the J end by 8 bases, with 12 bases between. CDR1 and CDR2 from the germline V gene are SGDLS and YYNGEE. The CDR3 loop reads CASSVGSGAYEQFF. The CDR3 nucleotides read TGTGCCAGCAGCGTAGGGAGCGGAGCCTATGAGCAGTTCTTC.

V gene TRBV19 combines with J gene TRBJ2-1; 7 positions match TRBD1. V shed 5 bases, J shed 0 bases, and the junction held 7 bases outside the gene matches. This CDR3 has 16 residues. Germline V CDR1 and CDR2: LNHDA, SQIVND (reference sequence). For the CDR3, the DNA is TGTGCCAGTAGTCAAAACAGGGGAAGCTCCTACAATGAGCAGTTCTTC. It codes for CASSQNRGSSYNEQFF.

As DNA, the CDR3 is TGTGCCAGCAGTCTCACAGGGGGTCACACAGATACGCAGTATTTT. Amino acids: CASSLTGGHTDTQYF. J is TRBJ2-3 and V is TRBV2; TRBD1 matches 8 bases. The length of the CDR3 is 15 residues. Trimming took 5 bases from V and 2 from J; bases not matched to a gene: 6. CDR1 is SNHLY, CDR2 FYNNEI, per germline.

The V call is TRBV5-5, the J call TRBJ1-6; D is perhaps TRBD1 (5 bases). Trimming pared 4 bases from V and 0 bases from J, leaving 5 bases between. This CDR3 contains 14 residues. Germline V CDR1 and CDR2: SGHKS, YYEKEE (reference sequence). CDR3 sequence (DNA): TGTGCCAGCAGCGGGGGCTCCTATAATTCACCCCTCCACTTT. It encodes CASSGGSYNSPLHF. Combining the CDR3 with reference TRBV5-5 and TRBJ1-6 gives the whole variable domain DAGVTQSPTHLIKTRGQQVTLRCSPISGHKSVSWYQQVLGQGPQFIFQYYEKEERGRGNFPDRFSARQFPNYSSELNVNALLLGDSALYLCASSGGSYNSPLHFGNGTRLTVT.

This clone was found a few times. This CDR3 fails to terminate in the conserved phenylalanine or tryptophan, so it likely reflects a read error. The limits of the CDR3 on the DNA are not certain, so only TCRdb's listed CDR3 is given. The chain recombines TRBV5-1 with TRBJ1-1; TRBD1 reflects the table's D call only, with no check against the DNA. Germline V gives CDR1 SGHRS, CDR2 YFSETQ. The CDR3 is 13 amino acids long, termini counted. The CDR3 sequence: CASSPEGQGAQAR.

The chain combines TRBV30 with TRBJ2-5; D might be TRBD2 (6 bases). Germline V gene sequence: CDR1 GTSNPN, CDR2 SVGIG (reference sequence). The CDR3 consists of 11 residues. V lost 3 bases and J 11 bases, leaving 13 bases between the germline ends. CDR3 protein: CAWSVRDLQYF. DNA of the CDR3: TGTGCCTGGAGCGTCCGGGACTTGCAGTACTTC.